The entry below describes one T cell receptor beta chain. Antigen: not known. An end of the junction does not agree with germline; a read error may underlie this. The library came from three nested PCR rounds adapted from ARM-PCR protocols. TCRdb called the multiplex PCR reads again in MiXCR, with one record for every CDR3 protein. The table shows 90,000 to 100,000 distinct CDR3 sequences, with 75% to 85% occurring only once. Germline CDR1 reads SQVTM; CDR2 reads ANQGSEA. The CDR3 is 13 amino acids. The data were obtained in a study of tumor and adjacent non-tumor tissue in lung cancer. The wider study: Stage I to III disease affected ten to eleven men and roughly 5 women aged about 31 to 80. Study results and caveats: Significantly higher TCR diversity was found in tumor than normal lung. Patients with more diverse tumor TCRs had worse survival.

No cell sorting was done before RNA was extracted from the tissue. The normal lung tissue was taken more than 3 cm from the tumor edge. The specimen was distant non-tumor lung tissue. The clonotype originates from a man in his 60s with small cell lung cancer. This chain connects TRBV29-1 to TRBJ2-5, with a weak D call TRBD2 (5 bases). The CDR3 here is CSVLNQKQETQYF. The CDR3 nucleotides read TGTAGCGTGTTGAACCAAAAGCAGGAGACCCAGTACTTC.